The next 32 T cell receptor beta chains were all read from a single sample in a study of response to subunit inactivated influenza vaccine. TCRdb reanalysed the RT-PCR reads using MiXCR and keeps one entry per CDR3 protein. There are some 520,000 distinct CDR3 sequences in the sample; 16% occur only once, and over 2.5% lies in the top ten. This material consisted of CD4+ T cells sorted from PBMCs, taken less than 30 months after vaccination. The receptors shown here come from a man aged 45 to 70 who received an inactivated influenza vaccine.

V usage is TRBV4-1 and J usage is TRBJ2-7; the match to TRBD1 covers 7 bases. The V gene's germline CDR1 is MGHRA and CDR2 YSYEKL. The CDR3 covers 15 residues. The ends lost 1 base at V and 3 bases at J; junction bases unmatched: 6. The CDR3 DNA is TGCGCCAGCAGCCAAGTGGACAGGCCCAACTACGAGCAGTACTTC. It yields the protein CASSQVDRPNYEQYF.

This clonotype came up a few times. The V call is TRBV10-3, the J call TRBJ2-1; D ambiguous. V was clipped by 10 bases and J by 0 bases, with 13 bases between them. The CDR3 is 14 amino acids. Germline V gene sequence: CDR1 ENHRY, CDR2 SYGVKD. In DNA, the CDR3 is TGTGCCACCCATGGTGGACGCTCCTACAATGAGCAGTTCTTC. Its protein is CATHGGRSYNEQFF.

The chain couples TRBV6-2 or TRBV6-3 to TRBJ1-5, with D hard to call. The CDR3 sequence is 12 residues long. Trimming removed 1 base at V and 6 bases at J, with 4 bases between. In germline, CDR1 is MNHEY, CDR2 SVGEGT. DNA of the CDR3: TGTGCCAGCAGTTACTTGAGTCAGCCCCAGCATTTT. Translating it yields CASSYLSQPQHF.

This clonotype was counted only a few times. The chain's CDR3 is CASSKRLAASTDTQYF. The CDR3 bases are TGTGCCAGCAGCAAGCGACTAGCAGCAAGCACAGATACGCAGTATTTT. This chain joins TRBV7-2 and TRBJ2-3; 7 positions agree with TRBD2. From germline, CDR1 is SGHTA and CDR2 FQGNSA. V lost 5 bases to trimming and J lost 0 bases; unmatched junction nucleotides: 8. The CDR3 consists of 16 residues.

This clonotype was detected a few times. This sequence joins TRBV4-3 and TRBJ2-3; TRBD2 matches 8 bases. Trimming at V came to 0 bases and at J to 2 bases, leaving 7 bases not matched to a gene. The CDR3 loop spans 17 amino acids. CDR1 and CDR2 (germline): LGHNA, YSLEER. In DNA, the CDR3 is TGCGCCAGCAGCCAAGATTTAGGGCGGGGGGACACAGATACGCAGTATTTT. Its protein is CASSQDLGRGDTDTQYF.

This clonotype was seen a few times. The CDR3 region has the DNA TGTGCCATCAGTGAAGGCGGGGATTCCAACACTGAAGCTTTCTTT. Translated, it gives CAISEGGDSNTEAFF. This chain uses TRBV10-3 with TRBJ1-1; D is ambiguous. Germline-derived CDR1 and CDR2 are ENHRY and SYGVKD. V gave up 3 bases and J gave up 2 bases, with 13 bases separating them. This CDR3 comprises 15 residues.

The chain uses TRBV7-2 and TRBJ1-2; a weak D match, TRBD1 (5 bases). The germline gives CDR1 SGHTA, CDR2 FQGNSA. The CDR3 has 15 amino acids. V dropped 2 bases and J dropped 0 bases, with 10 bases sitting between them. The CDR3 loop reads CASSLSGRANYGYTF. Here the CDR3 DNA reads TGTGCCAGCAGCTTATCGGGCAGGGCTAACTATGGCTACACCTTC.

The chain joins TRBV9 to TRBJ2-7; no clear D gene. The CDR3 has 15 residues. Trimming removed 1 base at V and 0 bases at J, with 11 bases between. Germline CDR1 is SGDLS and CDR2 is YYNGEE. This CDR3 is CASSVSPASSYEQYF. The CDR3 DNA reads TGTGCCAGCAGCGTAAGTCCAGCGAGCTCCTACGAGCAGTACTTC.

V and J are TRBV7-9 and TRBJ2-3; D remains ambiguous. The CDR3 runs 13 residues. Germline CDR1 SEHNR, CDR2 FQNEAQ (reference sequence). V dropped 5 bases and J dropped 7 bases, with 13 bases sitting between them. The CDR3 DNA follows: TGTGCCAGCAGCCTAGATGCGTCCTATACGCAGTATTTT. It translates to CASSLDASYTQYF.

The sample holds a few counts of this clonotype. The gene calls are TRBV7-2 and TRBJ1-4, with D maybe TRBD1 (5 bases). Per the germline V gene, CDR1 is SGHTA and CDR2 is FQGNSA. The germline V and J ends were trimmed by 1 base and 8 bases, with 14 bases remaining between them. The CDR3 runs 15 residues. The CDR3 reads CASSLGGGGGEKLFF. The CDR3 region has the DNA TGTGCCAGCAGCTTAGGGGGGGGAGGCGGCGAAAAACTGTTTTTT.

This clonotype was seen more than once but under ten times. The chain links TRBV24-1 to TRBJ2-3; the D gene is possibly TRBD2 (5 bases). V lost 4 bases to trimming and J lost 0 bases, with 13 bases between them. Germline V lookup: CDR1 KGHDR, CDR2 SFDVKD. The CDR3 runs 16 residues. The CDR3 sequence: CATSDVRGTSTDTQYF. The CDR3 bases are TGTGCCACCAGTGACGTCCGGGGAACTAGCACAGATACGCAGTATTTT.

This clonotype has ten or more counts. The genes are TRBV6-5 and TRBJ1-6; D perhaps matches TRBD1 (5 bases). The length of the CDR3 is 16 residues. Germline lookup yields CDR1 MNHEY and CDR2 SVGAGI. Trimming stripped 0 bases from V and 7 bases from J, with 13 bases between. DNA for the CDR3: TGTGCCAGCAGTTACTCGTACGGACAAGGGAATTCACCCCTCCACTTT. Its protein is CASSYSYGQGNSPLHF.

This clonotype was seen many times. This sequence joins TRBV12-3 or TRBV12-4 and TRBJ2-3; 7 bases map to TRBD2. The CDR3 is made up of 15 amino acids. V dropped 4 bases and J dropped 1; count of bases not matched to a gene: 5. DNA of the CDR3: TGTGCCAGCAGTTCCCACCGGGGGGGCACAGATACGCAGTATTTT. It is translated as CASSSHRGGTDTQYF.

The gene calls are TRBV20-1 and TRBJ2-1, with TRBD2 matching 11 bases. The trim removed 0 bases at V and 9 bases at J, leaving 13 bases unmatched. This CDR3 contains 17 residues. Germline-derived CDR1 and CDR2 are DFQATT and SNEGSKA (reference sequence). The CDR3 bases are TGCAGTGCTAGAGATGTAATAGCGGGGGGGCCTGCGGGTGAGCAGTTCTTC. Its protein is CSARDVIAGGPAGEQFF.

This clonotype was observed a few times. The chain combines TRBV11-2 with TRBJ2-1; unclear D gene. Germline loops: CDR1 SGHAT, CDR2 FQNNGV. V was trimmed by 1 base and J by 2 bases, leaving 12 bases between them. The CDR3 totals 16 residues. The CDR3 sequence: CASSLAWGTTYNEQFF. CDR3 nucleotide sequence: TGTGCCAGCAGCTTAGCATGGGGTACCACCTACAATGAGCAGTTCTTC.

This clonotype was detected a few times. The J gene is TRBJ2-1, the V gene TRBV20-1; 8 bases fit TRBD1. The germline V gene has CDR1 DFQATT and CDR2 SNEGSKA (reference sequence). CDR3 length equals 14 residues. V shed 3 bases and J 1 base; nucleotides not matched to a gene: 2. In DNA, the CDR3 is TGCAGTGCTAGCCGGACAGGGTCCTACAATGAGCAGTTCTTC. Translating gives CSASRTGSYNEQFF.

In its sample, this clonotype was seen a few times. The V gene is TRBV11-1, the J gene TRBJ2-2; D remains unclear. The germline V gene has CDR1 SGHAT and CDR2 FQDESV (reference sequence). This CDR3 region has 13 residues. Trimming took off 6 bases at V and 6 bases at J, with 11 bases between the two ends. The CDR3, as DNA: TGTGCCAGCAGGCGGAGATGGTCCGGGGAGCTGTTTTTT. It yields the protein CASRRRWSGELFF.

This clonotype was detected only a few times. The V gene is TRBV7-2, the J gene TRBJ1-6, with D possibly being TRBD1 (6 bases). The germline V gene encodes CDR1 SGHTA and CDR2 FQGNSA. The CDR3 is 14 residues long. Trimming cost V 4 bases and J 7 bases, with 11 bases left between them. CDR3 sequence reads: CASSSRGQNSPLHF. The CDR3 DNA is TGTGCCAGCAGCTCACGGGGACAAAATTCACCCCTCCACTTT.

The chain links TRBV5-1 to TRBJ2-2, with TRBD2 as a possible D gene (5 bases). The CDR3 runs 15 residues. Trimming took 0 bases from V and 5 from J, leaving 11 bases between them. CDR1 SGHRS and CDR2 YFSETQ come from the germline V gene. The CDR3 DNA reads TGCGCCAGCAGCTTGGGGATAAGAGGGACCGGGGAGCTGTTTTTT. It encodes CASSLGIRGTGELFF.

CDR3 amino acids: CASSPTGLTSTDTQYF. CDR3 in DNA: TGTGCCAGCTCACCGACGGGACTAACTAGCACAGATACGCAGTATTTT. This chain connects TRBV18 to TRBJ2-3; 7 nucleotides agree with TRBD2. CDR3 length: 16 amino acids. Losses at the gene ends were 3 bases for V and 0 bases for J; bases not matched to a gene: 6. CDR1 KGHSH and CDR2 LQKENI come from the germline V gene.

The CDR3 sequence is CASSSWEKNYGYTF. The CDR3 DNA is TGCGCCAGCAGCTCCTGGGAGAAGAACTATGGCTACACCTTC. V is TRBV4-1 and J is TRBJ1-2; no firm D call. CDR1 is MGHRA, CDR2 YSYEKL, per germline. The CDR3 contains 14 residues. V lost 5 bases and J lost 2, with 12 bases in between.

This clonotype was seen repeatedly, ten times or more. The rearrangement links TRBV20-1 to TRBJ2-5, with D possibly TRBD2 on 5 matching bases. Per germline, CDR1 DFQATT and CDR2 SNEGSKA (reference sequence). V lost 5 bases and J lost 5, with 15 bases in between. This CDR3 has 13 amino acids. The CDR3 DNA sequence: TGCAGTGCTTCCAGACCTCCGGGGGAGACCCAGTACTTC. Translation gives CSASRPPGETQYF.

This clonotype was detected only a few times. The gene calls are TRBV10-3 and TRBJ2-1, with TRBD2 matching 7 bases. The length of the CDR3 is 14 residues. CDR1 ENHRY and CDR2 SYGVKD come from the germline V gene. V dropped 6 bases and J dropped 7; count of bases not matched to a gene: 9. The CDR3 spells CAIRPASGRNEQFF. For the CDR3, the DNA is TGTGCCATCAGGCCCGCGTCCGGGAGGAATGAGCAGTTCTTC.

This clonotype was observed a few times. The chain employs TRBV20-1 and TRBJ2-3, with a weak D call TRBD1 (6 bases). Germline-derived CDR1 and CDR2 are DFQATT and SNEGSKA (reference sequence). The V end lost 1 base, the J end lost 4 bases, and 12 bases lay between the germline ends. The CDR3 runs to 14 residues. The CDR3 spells CSARVSKGADTQYF. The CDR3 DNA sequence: TGCAGTGCTAGAGTTTCTAAGGGGGCAGATACGCAGTATTTT.

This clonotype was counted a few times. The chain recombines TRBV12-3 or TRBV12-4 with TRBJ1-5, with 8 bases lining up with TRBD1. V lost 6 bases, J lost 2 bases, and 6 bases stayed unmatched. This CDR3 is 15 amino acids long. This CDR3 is CASRAGGVGNQPQHF. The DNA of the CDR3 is TGTGCCAGCAGGGCAGGGGGCGTCGGCAATCAGCCCCAGCATTTT.

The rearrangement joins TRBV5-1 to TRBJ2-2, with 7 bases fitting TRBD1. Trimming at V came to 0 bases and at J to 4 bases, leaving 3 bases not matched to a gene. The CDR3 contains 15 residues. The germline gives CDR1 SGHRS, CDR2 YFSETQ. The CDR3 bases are TGCGCCAGCAGCTTGGGACAGGGAAGCACCGGGGAGCTGTTTTTT. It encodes CASSLGQGSTGELFF.

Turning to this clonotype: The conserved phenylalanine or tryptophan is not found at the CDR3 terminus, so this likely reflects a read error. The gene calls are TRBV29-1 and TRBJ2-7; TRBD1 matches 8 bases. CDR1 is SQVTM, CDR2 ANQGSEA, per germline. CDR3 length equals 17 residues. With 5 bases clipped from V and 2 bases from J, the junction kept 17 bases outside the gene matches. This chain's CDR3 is CSVRPPSGQEGTYEQYS. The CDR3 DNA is TGCAGCGTTCGCCCCCCTTCGGGACAGGAGGGAACCTACGAGCAGTACTCC.

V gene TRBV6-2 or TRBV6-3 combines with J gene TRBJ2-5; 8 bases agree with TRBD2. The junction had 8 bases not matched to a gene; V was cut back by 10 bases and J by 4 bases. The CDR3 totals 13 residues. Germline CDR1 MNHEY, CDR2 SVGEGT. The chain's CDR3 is CATSWGLGETQYF. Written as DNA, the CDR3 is TGTGCCACCTCCTGGGGACTAGGAGAGACCCAGTACTTC.

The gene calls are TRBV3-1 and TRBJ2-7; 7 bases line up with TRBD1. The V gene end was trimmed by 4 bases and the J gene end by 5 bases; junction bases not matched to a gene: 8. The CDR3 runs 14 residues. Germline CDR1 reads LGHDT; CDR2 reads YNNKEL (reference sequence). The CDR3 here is CASSRSGQVHEQYF. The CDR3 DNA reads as TGTGCCAGCAGCCGCTCCGGACAGGTACACGAGCAGTACTTC.

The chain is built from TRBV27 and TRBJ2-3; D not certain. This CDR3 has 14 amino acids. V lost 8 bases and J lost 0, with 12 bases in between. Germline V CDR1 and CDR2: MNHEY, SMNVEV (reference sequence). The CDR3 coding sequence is TGTGCCAGCGGCCTTCCTCGAAGCACAGATACGCAGTATTTT. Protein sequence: CASGLPRSTDTQYF.

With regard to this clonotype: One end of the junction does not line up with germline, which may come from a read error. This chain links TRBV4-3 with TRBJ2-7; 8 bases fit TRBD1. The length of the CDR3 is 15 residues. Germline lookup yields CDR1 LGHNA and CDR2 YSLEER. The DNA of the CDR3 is TGCGCCAGCAGCCAAGATCCAGGGGGCCTCTACGAGCAGTGCTTC. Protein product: CASSQDPGGLYEQCF.

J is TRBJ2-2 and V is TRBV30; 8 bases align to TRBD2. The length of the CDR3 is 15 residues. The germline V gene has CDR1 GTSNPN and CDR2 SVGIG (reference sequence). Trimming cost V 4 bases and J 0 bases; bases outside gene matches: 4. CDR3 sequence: CAWKGLAPNTGELFF. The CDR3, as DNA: TGTGCCTGGAAAGGACTAGCCCCGAACACCGGGGAGCTGTTTTTT.